Below, 13 T cell receptor beta chains from the same sample are listed, as sequenced in a study of T cell responses to AZD1222 COVID-19 vaccine. TCRdb's table, derived via immunoSEQ multiplex PCR, lists solely in-frame clones and lacks some. The sample holds fewer than 200,000 clones, about 88% seen once. The source material was peripheral blood, sampled on day 0 of AZD1222 vaccination. Every receptor here comes from an adult in good health.

The chain has TRBV4-3 and TRBJ2-1; the match to TRBD1 covers 11 bases. Germline assignment: CDR1 LGHNA and CDR2 YSLEER. The CDR3 has 18 amino acids. The V and J ends lost 1 base and 3 bases, in that order; junction bases with no gene match: 8. CDR3 sequence reads: CASSQVKIGTGGYNEQFF. The CDR3 nucleotides are TGCGCCAGCAGCCAAGTCAAGATCGGGACAGGGGGCTACAATGAGCAGTTCTTC.

This clone was seen once. J is TRBJ1-1 and V is TRBV7-9; 12 bases line up with TRBD1. Per germline, CDR1 SEHNR and CDR2 FQNEAQ (reference sequence). The CDR3 is 16 residues long. J lost 5 bases, V lost 1 base, and 5 bases had no gene match. The CDR3 nucleotides read TGTGCCAGCAGCTTAGGAGGGACAGGGGGCAAGACTGAAGCTTTCTTT. It encodes CASSLGGTGGKTEAFF.

This clone was recorded only once. V gene TRBV28 combines with J gene TRBJ2-1; TRBD2 matches 10 bases. V dropped 6 bases and J dropped 5; count of bases not matched to a gene: 7. The CDR3 totals 15 residues. Germline loops: CDR1 MDHEN, CDR2 SYDVKM. CDR3 DNA: TGTGCCAGCAGCTACCCTAGCGGGGGTCACAATGAGCAGTTCTTC. Protein sequence: CASSYPSGGHNEQFF.

The V gene is TRBV18, the J gene TRBJ1-1, with D perhaps TRBD1 (6 bases). CDR1 KGHSH and CDR2 LQKENI come from the germline V gene. The CDR3 runs to 14 residues. V was trimmed by 3 bases and J by 6 bases, leaving 14 bases between them. CDR3 DNA: TGTGCCAGCTCACCTACCGGACAGAGACCTGAAGCTTTCTTT. Protein product: CASSPTGQRPEAFF.

This clone was detected only a few times. The chain links TRBV6-1 to TRBJ2-2; 8 nucleotides line up with TRBD1. Germline CDR1 is MNHNS and CDR2 is SASEGT. Trimming at V came to 2 bases and at J to 7 bases, leaving 3 bases not matched to a gene. The CDR3 consists of 14 residues. CDR3 amino acids: CASSEQGADGELFF. CDR3 DNA sequence: TGTGCCAGCAGTGAACAGGGGGCGGACGGGGAGCTGTTTTTT.

This chain connects TRBV9 to TRBJ2-6, with D possibly TRBD1 on 6 matching bases. Trimming left V 4 bases short and J 1 base short, with 21 bases between. The CDR3 spans 19 residues. Per the germline V gene, CDR1 is SGDLS and CDR2 is YYNGEE. CDR3 bases: TGTGCCAGCAGCAAAACGAGCCGGGACACTCAATCTGGGGCCAACGTCCTGACTTTC. Protein: CASSKTSRDTQSGANVLTF.

The V gene is TRBV6-5, the J gene TRBJ2-1; D unresolved. Germline V CDR1 and CDR2: MNHEY, SVGAGI. V shed 2 bases and J shed 5 bases, with 7 bases lying between them. The CDR3 is 13 amino acids. DNA for the CDR3: TGTGCCAGCAGTTACACCCGGGACAATGAGCAGTTCTTC. Translation: CASSYTRDNEQFF.

The genes are TRBV7-9 and TRBJ1-1; D ambiguous. Germline-derived CDR1 and CDR2 are SEHNR and FQNEAQ (reference sequence). The CDR3 totals 15 residues. V was shortened by 2 bases and J by 4 bases, with 14 bases between the two germline ends. DNA for the CDR3: TGTGCCAGCAGCTTATCGAGTTTCGCGAGCACTGAAGCTTTCTTT. Amino acids: CASSLSSFASTEAFF. The full variable domain, rest sourced from reference TRBV7-9 and TRBJ1-1, is DTGVSQNPRHKITKRGQNVTFRCDPISEHNRLYWYRQTLGQGPEFLTYFQNEAQLEKSRLLSDRFSAERPKGSFSTLEIQRTEQGDSAMYLCASSLSSFASTEAFFGQGTRLTVV.

J is TRBJ1-6 and V is TRBV27; D gene uncertain. The germline V and J ends were trimmed by 1 base and 3 bases, with 10 bases remaining between them. CDR1 is MNHEY and CDR2 is SMNVEV in the germline V gene (reference sequence). This CDR3 spans 16 amino acids. The CDR3 reads CASSLWWQDYNSPLHF. The CDR3 DNA sequence: TGTGCCAGCAGTTTATGGTGGCAGGACTATAATTCACCCCTCCACTTT.

The V gene is TRBV6-5, the J gene TRBJ2-2; D perhaps matches TRBD2 (5 bases). Germline V CDR1 and CDR2: MNHEY, SVGAGI. Trimming shortened V by 8 bases and J by 1 base, and 11 bases separated the two germline ends. This CDR3 has 14 residues. CDR3 in DNA: TGTGCCAGCGGGAGAACGTGGAACACCGGGGAGCTGTTTTTT. This codes for CASGRTWNTGELFF.

This clone was picked up a small number of times. The chain links TRBV7-9 to TRBJ1-5; tentatively, D is TRBD1 (6 bases). Trimming shortened V by 5 bases and J by 4 bases, and 12 bases separated the two germline ends. CDR1 and CDR2 from the germline V gene are SEHNR and FQNEAQ (reference sequence). The CDR3 totals 14 residues. CDR3 coding DNA: TGTGCCAGCAGCCAAGGACAGAGTAATCAGCCCCAGCATTTT. Protein: CASSQGQSNQPQHF.

The rearrangement joins TRBV11-2 to TRBJ1-1, with D uncertain. This CDR3 is built from 14 residues. The ends were cut back, 4 bases at V and 1 base at J, with 10 bases in the middle. From germline, CDR1 is SGHAT and CDR2 FQNNGV. The CDR3 DNA sequence: TGTGCCAGCAGCTCCACCCAGGCGAACACTGAAGCTTTCTTT. Protein: CASSSTQANTEAFF.

This rearrangement joins TRBV5-1 to TRBJ2-7, with unresolved D. Trimming left V 0 bases short and J 3 bases short, with 10 bases between. This CDR3 region has 14 residues. Germline-derived CDR1 and CDR2 are SGHRS and YFSETQ. CDR3 sequence: CASSLGFDIYEQYF. The CDR3 nucleotides read TGCGCCAGCAGCTTGGGTTTCGATATCTACGAGCAGTACTTC.